Each of the 4 T cell receptor beta chains below was sequenced from the same sample in a study of beta chain features in type 1 diabetes. These receptors have no identified antigens. Since all of the isolated RNA was reverse transcribed, expressed TCRB transcripts were what got sequenced. Assay used: immunoSEQ multiplex PCR; TCRdb lists only in-frame clones, some missing. The sample has about 160,000 clones; around 8.3% are singletons. General study findings and limits: Within each of all four CD4+ subsets, Type 1 diabetes patients had TCRB CDR3s that were moderately but significantly shorter.

Sequencing used central memory CD4+ T cells from blood. The receptors originated from a woman between 18 and 29 years old with type 1 diabetes.

The table lists this clone with a few counts. This sequence joins TRBV25-1 and TRBJ2-7; TRBD1 matches 8 bases. V trimming: 8 bases; J trimming: 1 base; junction bases outside the gene matches: 4. The CDR3 has 13 amino acids. Germline CDR1 is MGHDK and CDR2 is SYGVNS. CDR3 loop: CASGRTGSYEQYF. DNA of the CDR3: TGTGCCAGCGGTCGGACAGGGTCCTACGAGCAGTACTTC.

This clone was seen a handful of times. The genes are TRBV7-3 and TRBJ2-5; 8 nucleotides align to TRBD1. V gave up 2 bases and J gave up 4 bases; unmatched junction bases: 3. The CDR3 sequence is 14 residues long. Looked up from germline, CDR1 is SGHTA and CDR2 is FQGTGA. The CDR3 DNA follows: TGTGCCAGCAGCTTACGCCAGGGGGCAGAGACCCAGTACTTC. Its protein is CASSLRQGAETQYF.

The CDR3 loop reads CSVVAGAGTGRGATNEKLFF. CDR3 nucleotides: TGCAGCGTTGTGGCCGGAGCCGGGACAGGTAGAGGGGCAACTAATGAAAAACTGTTTTTT. The chain recombines TRBV29-1 with TRBJ1-4; 8 nucleotides match TRBD1. Germline CDR1 reads SQVTM; CDR2 reads ANQGSEA. This CDR3 is 20 amino acids long. V lost 4 bases, J lost 0 bases, and 19 bases stayed unmatched.

The V gene is TRBV5-1, the J gene TRBJ1-5; D is unresolved. Trimming removed 0 bases at V and 3 bases at J, with 4 bases between. The CDR3 consists of 13 residues. CDR1 SGHRS and CDR2 YFSETQ come from the germline V gene. The chain's CDR3 is CASSLELNQPQHF. In nucleotides, the CDR3 is TGCGCCAGCAGCTTGGAGCTCAATCAGCCCCAGCATTTT.